Listed below are T cell receptor beta chains from one sample, sequenced in a study of shared clonotypes between healthy human individuals. The assay was immunoSEQ multiplex PCR, and TCRdb's table has in-frame clones only and misses some. The sample consists of about 980,000 clones, roughly 72% of them appearing once. Sequenced: memory CD4+ T cells sorted from blood. These receptors were obtained from a man aged 18 to 30 in good health. The CDR3 runs from the conserved cysteine through the conserved F or W. Fields, in order: J gene, V gene, D gene, CDR3 DNA, CDR3 protein. The D gene is left open where the match is weak.

TRBJ1-1,TRBV5-1,TRBD1,TGCGCCAGCAGCTCACAAACAGGGGCTGCTGAAGCTTTCTTT,CASSSQTGAAEAFF
TRBJ2-7,TRBV28,TRBD1,TGTGCCAGCAGTTCACCCTCTGGGACAGGGGACTACGAGCAGTACTTC,CASSSPSGTGDYEQYF
TRBJ1-4,TRBV28,TRBD1,TGTGCCAGCAGACAGGGGGGGAATGAAAAACTGTTTTTT,CASRQGGNEKLFF
TRBJ1-2,TRBV6-1,TRBD1,TGTGCCAGCAATACACCTGGGACAGCAACATTCTACACCTTC,CASNTPGTATFYTF
TRBJ2-1,TRBV2,TRBD1,TGTGCCAGCAGACACAGGGGGACTGAGCAGTTCTTC,CASRHRGTEQFF
TRBJ1-3,TRBV7-2,TRBD1,TGTGCCAGCAGCTTAGTTCAGGGGGCAGGGGGAAACACCATATATTTT,CASSLVQGAGGNTIYF
TRBJ2-3,TRBV7-3,TRBD1,TGTGCCAGCAGCTTAACAGGGGGCCCAGATACGCAGTATTTT,CASSLTGGPDTQYF
TRBJ2-7,TRBV18,.,TGTGCCAGCTCACCGTTCGCCGGGGTTGAGAACGAGCAGTACTTC,CASSPFAGVENEQYF
TRBJ2-2,TRBV6-4,.,TGTGCCAGCCGATACGGGACTAACACCGGGGAGCTGTTTTTT,CASRYGTNTGELFF
TRBJ1-1,TRBV4-2,.,TGTGCCAGCAGCCGACACAGGGCTGCGAACACTGAAGCTTTCTTT,CASSRHRAANTEAFF
TRBJ2-1,TRBV30,.,TGTGCCTGGAGTGTACGAGTGTGGGGGCTCAACAATGAGCAGTTCTTC,CAWSVRVWGLNNEQFF
TRBJ2-7,TRBV10-3,.,TGTGCCATCAGTCCATCGGAGTACGAGCAGTACTTC,CAISPSEYEQYF
TRBJ2-3,TRBV5-1,TRBD1,TGCGCCAGCTGCCATGGACAGGGGGGAGATACGCAGTATTTT,CASCHGQGGDTQYF